A single sample gave rise to the 13 T cell receptor beta chains below, sequenced in a study of shared clonotypes between healthy human individuals. CD45RO-negative, CCR7-selected cells formed the naive CD8 fraction, which excluded terminally differentiated effector memory CD45RA+ cells. Clones were sequenced by immunoSEQ multiplex PCR, and TCRdb holds only the in-frame ones, with some missing. This sample yields 600,000 or so clones, of which roughly 98% are seen a single time; around 0.3% belongs to the top ten. Sequences were obtained from naive CD8+ T cells sorted from blood. All receptors derive from a man younger than 40 in good health.

The CDR3 spells CAVTWEQYF. The CDR3 DNA is TGTGCCGTGACGTGGGAGCAGTACTTC. The chain joins TRBV27 to TRBJ2-7; no reliable D call. The CDR3 sequence is 9 residues long. Trimming left V 11 bases short and J 7 bases short, with 9 bases between. Germline-derived CDR1 and CDR2 are MNHEY and SMNVEV (reference sequence).

The rearrangement uses TRBV29-1 and TRBJ2-7; D gene unclear. Trimming left V 3 bases short and J 5 bases short, with 14 bases between. The CDR3 runs to 13 residues. Looked up from germline, CDR1 is SQVTM and CDR2 is ANQGSEA. In DNA form, the CDR3 reads TGCAGCGTTGATCCTAATGCCGTGAACGAGCAGTACTTC. This gives the protein CSVDPNAVNEQYF.

The V gene is TRBV7-2, the J gene TRBJ2-3; no firm D call. CDR3 length equals 16 residues. The germline gives CDR1 SGHTA, CDR2 FQGNSA. The V gene lost 3 bases and the J gene lost 0 bases, with 13 bases spanning the gap. In DNA form, the CDR3 reads TGTGCCAGCAGCTTCCTACCCCTATCTAGCACAGATACGCAGTATTTT. The encoded protein is CASSFLPLSSTDTQYF.

This clone was detected once. The V gene is TRBV9, the J gene TRBJ2-3; TRBD2 agrees at 8 bases. Germline lookup yields CDR1 SGDLS and CDR2 YYNGEE. This CDR3 has 16 amino acids. Trimming cost V 0 bases and J 4 bases; bases outside gene matches: 7. CDR3 bases: TGTGCCAGCAGCGTAGTAACGGGAGGGCCGTCAGATACGCAGTATTTT. Translating gives CASSVVTGGPSDTQYF.

A note on this clone: This specimen includes other DNA sequences encoding the same CDR3. The CDR3 DNA reads TGCGCCAGCAGTGAAGCTGGGTACGAGCAGTACTTC. This gives the protein CASSEAGYEQYF. V gene TRBV10-2 combines with J gene TRBJ2-7; D not certain. This CDR3 has 12 amino acids. Trimming removed 3 bases from V and 4 bases from J, with 7 bases in between. CDR1 is WSHSY and CDR2 is SAAADI in the germline V gene.

This sequence joins TRBV7-6 and TRBJ2-7, with D perhaps being TRBD1 or TRBD2 (5 bases each). The CDR3 is 13 amino acids. V lost 4 bases and J lost 3, with 10 bases in between. Per germline, CDR1 SGHVS and CDR2 FNYEAQ. The CDR3 loop reads CASSSQRGYEQYF. The CDR3 DNA reads as TGTGCCAGCAGCTCCCAGAGGGGCTACGAGCAGTACTTC. Full variable domain (missing parts from reference TRBV7-6 and TRBJ2-7): GAGVSQSPRYKVTKRGQDVALRCDPISGHVSLYWYRQALGQGPEFLTYFNYEAQQDKSGLPNDRFSAERPEGSISTLTIQRTEQRDSAMYRCASSSQRGYEQYFGPGTRLTVT.

V is TRBV19 and J is TRBJ2-1; 10 bases agree with TRBD1. In germline, CDR1 is LNHDA, CDR2 SQIVND (reference sequence). V lost 3 bases to trimming and J lost 7 bases; unmatched junction nucleotides: 18. CDR3 length equals 19 residues. In nucleotides, the CDR3 is TGTGCCAGTAGTATTTTTCTCGTCGTGGGACAGGGGAAGCATAATGAGCAGTTCTTC. It is translated as CASSIFLVVGQGKHNEQFF.

This chain connects TRBV4-2 to TRBJ1-1; the D is unclear. CDR1 and CDR2 (germline): LGHNA, YNFKEQ. The CDR3 consists of 19 residues. The germline V and J ends were trimmed by 2 bases and 1 base, with 23 bases remaining between them. The CDR3 bases are TGTGCCAGCAGCCAATCGATCGGAGCAGGAATAGAAGAGAACACTGAAGCTTTCTTT. Its protein is CASSQSIGAGIEENTEAFF.

The V and J genes are TRBV27 and TRBJ2-7; D is possibly TRBD2 (6 bases). The germline CDR1 and CDR2 sequences are MNHEY and SMNVEV (reference sequence). The CDR3 length is 12 residues. V shed 8 bases and J shed 2 bases, with 10 bases lying between them. In nucleotides, the CDR3 is TGTGCCAGCCAGGGACTGGCCTACGAGCAGTACTTC. It specifies CASQGLAYEQYF.

This rearrangement joins TRBV29-1 to TRBJ2-5; 7 bases align to TRBD1. Looked up from germline, CDR1 is SQVTM and CDR2 is ANQGSEA. Trimming removed 4 bases from V and 0 bases from J; junction bases left unmatched: 5. The CDR3 consists of 14 residues. The CDR3 DNA sequence: TGCAGCGTTGTTTCCAGGGGGTACCAAGAGACCCAGTACTTC. Protein sequence: CSVVSRGYQETQYF.

This chain links TRBV9 with TRBJ2-5; maybe TRBD1 (5 bases). The germline V gene has CDR1 SGDLS and CDR2 YYNGEE. The CDR3 sequence is 14 residues long. Trimming removed 4 bases from V and 2 bases from J, with 12 bases in between. CDR3: CASSRRQFQETQYF. The CDR3, as DNA: TGTGCCAGCAGCCGCCGACAGTTTCAAGAGACCCAGTACTTC.

The chain is built from TRBV9 and TRBJ2-1; D perhaps matches TRBD2 (6 bases). Trimming cost V 0 bases and J 3 bases, with 10 bases left between them. Looked up from germline, CDR1 is SGDLS and CDR2 is YYNGEE. The CDR3 length is 15 residues. The CDR3 here is CASSVGLEVYNEQFF. The CDR3 nucleotides are TGTGCCAGCAGCGTAGGACTAGAAGTCTACAATGAGCAGTTCTTC.

This chain connects TRBV29-1 to TRBJ2-1, with TRBD2 matching 8 bases. J gave up 4 bases and V 5 bases, and 7 bases lay outside the gene matches. Germline V CDR1 and CDR2: SQVTM, ANQGSEA. This CDR3 region has 14 residues. This CDR3 is CSVPREGLYNEQFF. CDR3 in DNA: TGCAGCGTTCCTCGGGAGGGCCTGTACAATGAGCAGTTCTTC.